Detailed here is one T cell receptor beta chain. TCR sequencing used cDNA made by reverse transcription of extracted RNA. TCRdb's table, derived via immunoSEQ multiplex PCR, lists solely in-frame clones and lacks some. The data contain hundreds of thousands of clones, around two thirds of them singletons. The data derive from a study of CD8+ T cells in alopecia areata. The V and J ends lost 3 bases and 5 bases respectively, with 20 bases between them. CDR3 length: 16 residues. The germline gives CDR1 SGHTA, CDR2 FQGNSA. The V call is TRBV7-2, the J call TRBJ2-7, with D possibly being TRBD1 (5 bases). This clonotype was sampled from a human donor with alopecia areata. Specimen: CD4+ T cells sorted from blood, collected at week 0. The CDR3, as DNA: TGTGCCAGCAGCTTCGGGTCGGTAGGGGTAAGCAACGAGCAGTACTTC. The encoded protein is CASSFGSVGVSNEQYF.